One and the same sample provided the 10 T cell receptor beta chains below, sequenced in a study of blood T cell repertoires in COVID-19. Method: immunoSEQ multiplex PCR; TCRdb's copy keeps in-frame clones and lacks some. The sample has 320,000 or so clones; less than 90% are singletons. Sequencing was done on a sample of PBMCs or T cells enriched from blood (not recorded which). Source of these receptors: a woman aged 25-40 years who had recovered from COVID-19.

This clone was detected only once. The gene calls are TRBV27 and TRBJ2-3; maybe TRBD1 (7 bases). This CDR3 is 17 amino acids long. Germline CDR1 reads MNHEY; CDR2 reads SMNVEV (reference sequence). V shed 4 bases and J shed 2 bases, with 19 bases lying between them. CDR3 amino acids: CASSSLGAGGITDTQYF. As DNA, the CDR3 is TGTGCCAGCAGTTCCCTTGGGGCAGGGGGGATCACAGATACGCAGTATTTT.

The rearrangement links TRBV5-1 to TRBJ2-3, with 9 bases matching TRBD2. The CDR3 loop spans 17 amino acids. Trimming cost V 1 base and J 2 bases; bases outside gene matches: 8. From germline, CDR1 is SGHRS and CDR2 YFSETQ. CDR3 protein: CASSLSPPSGITDTQYF. DNA for the CDR3: TGCGCCAGCAGCTTGAGCCCGCCTAGCGGGATCACAGATACGCAGTATTTT.

This CDR3 is CASSIPPPRDTEAFF. The DNA for the CDR3 is TGTGCCAGTAGTATCCCACCCCCTCGGGACACTGAAGCTTTCTTT. V gene TRBV19 combines with J gene TRBJ1-1; unclear D gene. CDR1 and CDR2 (germline): LNHDA, SQIVND (reference sequence). Deletions cut 3 bases from V and 3 bases from J, with 14 bases between. CDR3 size: 15 residues.

The chain employs TRBV14 and TRBJ2-7; perhaps TRBD1 as D (6 bases). This CDR3 region has 16 residues. Germline loops: CDR1 SGHDN, CDR2 FVKESK. Between the trimmed V and J ends, which lost 4 bases and 3 bases, there was a span of 19 bases. CDR3 sequence: CASSRALAGVYYEQYF. CDR3 nucleotide sequence: TGTGCCAGCAGCCGAGCCCTGGCAGGGGTTTACTACGAGCAGTACTTC.

On this clone itself: Different DNA sequences within this sample yield the same CDR3. The chain is built from TRBV9 and TRBJ2-5, with 16 nucleotides matching TRBD2. Germline V CDR1 and CDR2: SGDLS, YYNGEE. J lost 5 bases, V lost 2 bases, and 6 bases had no gene match. The CDR3 is 17 residues long. The CDR3 loop reads CASSVGTSGGAYETQYF. CDR3 DNA: TGTGCCAGCAGCGTCGGGACTAGCGGGGGGGCCTACGAGACCCAGTACTTC.

The chain's CDR3 is CASSSKAGGPGNEQFF. In DNA, the CDR3 is TGTGCCAGCAGTTCCAAAGCGGGGGGGCCGGGCAATGAGCAGTTCTTC. V and J are TRBV6-5 and TRBJ2-1, with TRBD2 matching 10 bases. The V gene end was trimmed by 4 bases and the J gene end by 6 bases; junction bases not matched to a gene: 9. The CDR3 runs 16 residues. Germline V gene lookup returns CDR1 MNHEY and CDR2 SVGAGI.

The chain carries TRBV2 and TRBJ1-4; unclear D gene. This CDR3 is 13 amino acids long. V was pared by 1 base and J by 7 bases, with 7 bases between. Germline V gene lookup returns CDR1 SNHLY and CDR2 FYNNEI. This CDR3 reads CASSEGGGEKLFF. CDR3 sequence (DNA): TGTGCCAGCAGTGAAGGGGGAGGTGAAAAACTGTTTTTT.

The chain combines TRBV10-3 with TRBJ1-6; D gene unclear. V lost 7 bases, J lost 1 base, and 8 bases lay in between. Germline V gene data show CDR1 as ENHRY and CDR2 as SYGVKD. This CDR3 is 14 amino acids long. The CDR3 loop is CAITERSYNSPLHF. CDR3 bases: TGTGCCATCACCGAACGGTCCTATAATTCACCCCTCCACTTT.

This sequence joins TRBV5-1 and TRBJ1-5; 8 bases are shared with TRBD1. In germline, CDR1 is SGHRS, CDR2 YFSETQ. V trimming: 4 bases; J trimming: 2 bases; junction bases outside the gene matches: 8. This CDR3 has 16 amino acids. This CDR3 is CASSPAGGEGNQPQHF. CDR3 nucleotide sequence: TGCGCCAGCAGCCCCGCAGGGGGCGAGGGCAATCAGCCCCAGCATTTT.

With regard to this clone: One end of the junction is discordant with germline, which a read error may explain. V and J are TRBV14 and TRBJ2-3; TRBD1 is a possible D gene (6 bases). Germline loops: CDR1 SGHDN, CDR2 FVKESK. The CDR3 is made up of 18 amino acids. The CDR3 loop reads CASRQPRVNGQSTDTQNF. The CDR3 DNA is TGTGCCAGCAGACAACCAAGGGTCAACGGACAGAGCACAGATACGCAGAATTTT.